This T cell receptor (beta chain) was obtained from a study of vaccination and CD4 T cells after COVID-19. Cultured CD4+ T cells had their DNA profiled by the Oncomine TCR Beta short-read assay. Via MiXCR, TCRdb re-called the PCR reads, giving one row per CDR3 protein. The table lists roughly 18,000 distinct CDR3 sequences, about 53% of them singletons. About this clonotype itself: The antigen is not known.

The CDR3 has 14 amino acids. With 2 bases removed from V and 0 bases from J, the gap between germline ends came to 8 bases. Germline CDR1 reads MDHEN; CDR2 reads SYDVKM. Documented treatment: approximately nine-day PBMC culture with coronavirus spike peptide pools or control peptides (ViraFEST assay). The chain combines TRBV28 with TRBJ2-7, with D unclear. The sample taken for sequencing was CD4+ T cells from blood, cultured in vitro. The source is a human donor who had recovered from COVID-19. CDR3 sequence: CASSLRANSYEQYF. In DNA, the CDR3 is TGTGCCAGCAGTTTAAGGGCCAACTCCTACGAGCAGTACTTC.